Included here is one T cell receptor (beta chain) sequence, with context. These data belong to a study of blood T cell repertoires in COVID-19. In the study overall: Acute and convalescent COVID-19 specimens originated in the United States, Italy and Spain. In each case, the material was cDNA or gDNA derived from T cells, B-cell-depleted T cells, or PBMCs.

Authors' processing steps: Nucleated cell counts were estimated from reference gene primer amplification. Repertoires were generated with immunoSEQ multiplex PCR, while TCRdb's copy carries only in-frame clones and drops some. V, J and clone size derive from that table, while D and trimming were established from the DNA sequence. The data show some 19,000 clones, more than 70% seen once. Germline V gives CDR1 WSHSY, CDR2 SAAADI. The CDR3 consists of 15 residues. Germline trimming cut 9 bases from V and 4 bases from J; bases unmatched to any gene: 11. Sequences were obtained from peripheral blood. This TCR was sampled from a human donor in a cohort sampled during active COVID-19. The donor label of this sample is uncertain. V usage is TRBV10-2 and J usage is TRBJ2-1, with 8 bases identical to TRBD2. The CDR3 region is CASSLAGGRYNEQFF. Here the CDR3 DNA reads TGCGCCAGTTCTTTGGCGGGAGGAAGATACAATGAGCAGTTCTTC.